This TCR beta chain derives from a study of cytomegalovirus exposure and HLA in healthy donors (dated by TCRdb to 2016 to 2017). About the investigation overall: An earlier analysis of fewer than 750 of the donors reported under 300 Gb of sequence data and 95 million to 120 million unique TCR beta sequences obtained from roughly 170 million T cells. Roughly 300 gigabases of sequencing data and approximately 85 million unique TCR sequences were included in an early release covering 500 to 750 HLA-typed donors. The genetic ancestry cluster associated with self-reported Caucasian donors included about 81% of the roughly 400 genotyped donors. The study was designed to test whether signatures of past pathogen exposure could be identified by cataloging public T cell receptors. The T cell repertoires of 666 subjects were profiled by immunosequencing and related to cytomegalovirus serostatus. A separate validation cohort of roughly 130 different subjects was used in addition to the approximately 670-subject first cohort. High-throughput TCR immunosequencing, statistical association of individual TCRs with disease status, and machine learning were combined to predict cytomegalovirus infection status. To study patterns of TCR occurrence, a later analysis re-analyzed previously published TCR beta repertoires from hundreds of donors and added high-resolution HLA genotyping. In the later analysis, no new phenotypic data were used to find candidate immune exposures; instead, reliance was placed on TCR beta sequences and their occurrence across donors. An earlier analysis of roughly 580 of the donors used high-throughput TCR beta sequencing to judge whether each TCR beta V gene segment behaved as functional or pseudogenic. Donor age, sex, ethnicity and CMV serostatus were compiled together with the repertoire data. A later genetic analysis used genome-wide SNP genotypes for about 65% of the roughly 700 donors, treating that subset as a discovery cohort. All discovery cohort repertoires had been generated using a single sequencing platform. Class I and class II HLA loci were covered by the typing at four-digit resolution. The number of typed donors differed by locus: roughly 620-630 for A, B, C, DRB1 and DQB1; some 500 for DQA1; approximately 600 for DPA1; and some 450 for DPB1. Roughly 5 DR-DQ haplotypes were handled as single units for association and clustering, since linkage in the cohort was strong. Across around 400 genotyped donors of the cohort, an average of approximately 220,000 unique TCR beta nucleotide sequences per donor were sequenced, and approximately 17% of those sequences were non-productive.

From cysteine to phenylalanine, the CDR3 is 13 amino acids long. Only CDR3 DNA is held: 39 bases, read in frame from base 1. Sequences MGHDK (CDR1) and SYGVNS (CDR2) are obtained from the germline V gene. Deletion took 8 bases off V and 1 base off J, with a span of 8 bases between the germline ends. Preparation of the library involved the immunoSEQ multiplex PCR assay. A mixture of 60 forward primers for TCR Vbeta segments and 13 reverse primers for TCR Jbeta segments was used in the multiplex PCR. A multiplex PCR assay on genomic DNA amplified the CDR3 region of rearranged TCR beta genes. The amplified TCR beta libraries were sequenced on the Illumina HiSeq System as 87-base-pair reads. Regarding the original processing steps: A later analysis tallied roughly 80 million unique TCR beta chains across the 666 repertoires, and some 10 million of those chains were shared by two or more donors. Raw reads were error-corrected and collapsed into unique sequences by a nearest-neighbor algorithm in which closely related sequences were merged to remove PCR and sequencing errors. V, D and J gene segments were assigned by aligning CDR3 sequences to IMGT reference sequences. For a sequence to be retained, a match of at least six nucleotides to both a V gene segment and a J gene segment was required. Rearrangements were classified as productive when the CDR3 lacked stop codons and remained in frame with V and J, and all other rearrangements were classified as non-productive. CDR3 was defined by IMGT convention, running from the second conserved V-encoded cysteine to the conserved J-encoded phenylalanine. In an earlier analysis of roughly 580 of the donors, sequences lacking an unambiguous match to a single V gene segment were excluded. In an earlier analysis of 500 to 750 of the donors, V segments were called functional above 56.7% productive rearrangements and were called segregating when the between-donor standard deviation exceeded 5%. A statistical classification framework was built to diagnose cytomegalovirus status from the catalog of TCR beta chain sequences. In a later analysis, TCR nucleotide sequences were compared against IMGT/GENE-DB human TR gene sequences so that V and J genes could be assigned. The TCRdist pipeline was used in a later analysis to assign CDR3 sequences and most-parsimonious VDJ recombination scenarios. A later analysis defined each TCR beta chain by its CDR3 amino acid sequence plus V-gene family, and excluded reads lacking a unique V-gene family. To address suspected cross-contamination and a sequencing artifact, a later analysis removed around 590 highly shared, low-generation-probability nucleotide sequences. A later analysis calculated a clonal expansion index for each public chain from normalized within-repertoire ranks of inferred template counts. In a later analysis, generation probabilities were computed using a VDJ recombination model fitted to out-of-frame rearrangements, and the results were checked against IGoR. In a later analysis, TCR-TCR, TCR-HLA and TCR-CMV co-occurrence was scored with hypergeometric tests, and a repertoire-size bias correction was applied to TCR pairs. In a later analysis, false discovery rates were estimated by permuting HLA or CMV assignments 20 times. In a later analysis, co-occurring TCRs were grouped using DBSCAN, and TCRdist sequence similarity was added for clustering within HLA-allele-positive subsets. Repertoires with fewer than 30,000 or more than 120,000 public chains, plus five repertoires with anomalous nucleotide sharing, were excluded from co-occurrence clustering. TCRdb limited this immuneACCESS table to in-frame rearrangements with V and J called. A share of clones is missing; checked studies link under half to unresolved V genes, and the rest is unexplained. From that table come the V and J calls and clone size; the DNA was used to work out D and trimming. The sample table contains about 140,000 clones; only one count was recorded for approximately 65% of them. Jointly, the top ten make up 6.5% of the sample.

The cohort was made up of approximately 700 healthy bone marrow donors. Cohort members were all nominally healthy when sampled, although unrecorded immune exposures were likely present. The donor tested CMV seronegative, placing the donor among the roughly 400 seronegative members of the cohort. Each donor provided a peripheral blood sample, and peripheral blood mononuclear cells were used for TCR beta sequencing. Genomic DNA extraction from the blood cell samples was performed with the Qiagen DNeasy Blood Extraction Kit. Remarks on this clone: Its antigen is still unknown. Base quality data are lacking; no much larger clone is found one base away.

Broader findings and caveats from the paper: For the cohort, immune exposure information was limited to CMV serostatus. The study gave a list of roughly 150 TCR beta chains associated with cytomegalovirus. Linkage disequilibrium might explain the correlated functional status among segregating V segments, but an unknown experimental factor could not be ruled out. The sequencing pipeline was judged likely to have produced a cluster of highly shared sequence variants as a technical artifact. In both the original and validation cohorts, the classifier was reported to diagnose cytomegalovirus status with high specificity and sensitivity. V-gene and J-gene trimming of TCR beta chains was associated with a missense DCLRE1C variant in a later genetic analysis, and the association was replicated in an independent cohort. According to a later analysis, most CMV-associated TCR beta chains appeared to be HLA-restricted, and the HLA associations seemed to be driven largely by CMV exposure. Because counts were too low, 15 to 20 rarely observed V segments, including chromosome 9 orphons, were excluded from the earlier analysis of around 590 of the donors. Compared with the approximately 700-donor mean, donors in an Asian-associated ancestry cluster had fewer N-insertions in productive TCRs, according to a later genetic analysis. The authors suggested that the approach could potentially be generalized to other disease states and immunological phenotypes. Several of the top co-occurrence clusters appeared to be linked to parvovirus B19, influenza, CMV and Epstein-Barr virus, according to a later analysis. While some public TCRs were present in many individuals, most TCR sequences turned up only very rarely across donors. In this cohort, only TCR beta chains were sequenced, and detectable features were limited by the absence of alpha or paired-chain data. In vitro tests confirmed that a few of the cytomegalovirus-associated TCR beta chains recognize cytomegalovirus antigens. HLA typing was unavailable for some donors at each locus, so association tests used only the typed subset. In an earlier analysis of around 600 of the donors, most TCR beta V segments were observed in productive rearrangements about 87% or about 30% of the time, broadly matching IMGT annotations. Some IMGT-functional V segments, including TRBV6-2 and TRBV6-3, could not be told apart with the 87-base-pair reads, so those segments were excluded. A later analysis found that TCR association rates varied across HLA loci, with DRB1 alleles showing the most associated TCRs and HLA-C alleles the fewest. In a later analysis, HLA-associated TCR beta chains showed more clonal expansion and lower generation probabilities than non-associated chains that were equally common. Presence/absence analyses assumed roughly uniform sequencing depth across donors, an assumption that may not hold. A further reported finding was that TCR beta sequences accurately predicted the HLA-A and HLA-B alleles for most subjects in the first cohort. In a later analysis, 15,000 to 20,000 TCR beta sequences were associated with specific HLA alleles at a false discovery rate of 0.05. When HLA alleles, especially DR and DQ, strongly co-occurred, TCR associations were difficult to assign to individual alleles.

This TCR came from a woman aged 55-75 years in good health and CMV-seronegative. Sequenced sample: PBMCs. The rearranged segments are TRBV25-1 and TRBJ2-2; tentative D gene TRBD1, with 5 bases matching. The sequence in DNA is TGTGCCAGCTTAACAGGGAACACCGGGGAGCTGTTTTTT. Translated, it reads CASLTGNTGELFF.